The clone carrying this T cell receptor beta chain came up once. What it recognizes is unknown. The data were produced by immunoSEQ multiplex PCR, yet TCRdb's version contains in-frame clones alone and is incomplete. The data contain about 54,000 clones, roughly 90% of them seen just once; the ten biggest clones take up approximately 15%. The sample comes from a study of T cell responses to AZD1222 COVID-19 vaccine. Whole-study findings and limits: Spike-specific TCR breadth and depth were elevated following two AZD1222 doses.

The sequence was obtained from an adult who received the AZD1222 COVID-19 vaccine. Sequences were derived from peripheral blood, sampled 28 days after the second AZD1222 dose.

The DNA for the CDR3 is TGTGCCAGCACCCCGGGTCCCCGGAACACCGGGGAGCTGTTTTTT. It codes for CASTPGPRNTGELFF. V is TRBV11-3 and J is TRBJ2-2; D unresolved. Per germline, CDR1 SGHNT and CDR2 YENEEA. Deletions cut 7 bases from V and 1 base from J, with 13 bases between. The CDR3 has 15 residues. Based on the CDR3 plus reference TRBV11-3 and TRBJ2-2, the full variable domain is EAGVVQSPRYKIIEKKQPVAFWCNPISGHNTLYWYLQNLGQGPELLIRYENEEAVDDSQLPKDRFSAERLKGVDSTLKIQPAELGDSAVYLCASTPGPRNTGELFFGEGSRLTVL.